These 31 T cell receptor beta chains were sequenced from one sample in a study of OX40 agonist ivuxolimab in advanced cancers. The receptor library was made with the immunoSEQ multiplex PCR assay. The source is immuneACCESS, and TCRdb retained only in-frame sequences with V and J called. Part of the clones is not carried over; for the studies checked, unresolved V genes explain less than half of this, and the remainder is unexplained. This sample gives 95,000 to 100,000 clones in total; 70% to 85% of them show up just once. The top ten hold 1.4% to 1.5% of the sample. The sample was CD4+ or CD8+ T cells sorted from blood, taken in a trial of the OX40 agonist ivuxolimab. These receptors were collected from an adult with an advanced solid tumor such as melanoma, head and neck, liver or kidney cancer.

This clone was seen only once. The V call is TRBV10-2, the J call TRBJ2-1; possibly TRBD2 for D (6 bases). There are 16 residues in the CDR3. In germline, CDR1 is WSHSY, CDR2 SAAADI. Trimming cost V 3 bases and J 3 bases, with 15 bases left between them. For the CDR3, the DNA is TGCGCCAGCAGTGACCACCGGGGGTTACTCTACAATGAGCAGTTCTTC. Protein sequence: CASSDHRGLLYNEQFF.

CDR3 protein: CASRAARVQETQYF. The CDR3 DNA sequence: TGTGCCAGCAGGGCAGCTAGGGTCCAAGAGACCCAGTACTTC. The rearrangement links TRBV28 to TRBJ2-5; D not certain. The CDR3 consists of 14 residues. Trimming took off 6 bases at V and 1 base at J, with 12 bases between the two ends. Per the germline V gene, CDR1 is MDHEN and CDR2 is SYDVKM.

This chain connects TRBV4-3 to TRBJ2-5; no reliable D call. The J call may be incorrect, as the DNA end agrees better with TRBJ2-7. Germline loops: CDR1 LGHNA, CDR2 YSLEER. The CDR3 consists of 16 residues. Here the CDR3 DNA reads TGCGCCAGCAGCCAAGAGTGGCTTACGAGCTCCTACGAGCAGTACTTC. Residues: CASSQEWLTSSYEQYF.

The chain employs TRBV5-1 and TRBJ1-1; possible D gene TRBD1, 6 bases. This CDR3 region has 15 residues. Germline CDR1 SGHRS, CDR2 YFSETQ. V gave up 3 bases and J gave up 6 bases, with 18 bases separating them. CDR3 in amino acids: CASSWGGGAEAEAFF. CDR3 in DNA: TGCGCCAGCAGCTGGGGAGGGGGAGCTGAAGCTGAAGCTTTCTTT.

This rearrangement joins TRBV6-5 to TRBJ2-7; D unresolved. There are 13 residues in the CDR3. CDR1 is MNHEY and CDR2 is SVGAGI in the germline V gene. V was clipped by 10 bases and J by 7 bases, with 20 bases between them. Here the CDR3 DNA reads TGTGCCAAATATCCTGGTAGTTTTTGGGAGCAGTACTTC. Translation: CAKYPGSFWEQYF.

This chain links TRBV5-4 with TRBJ2-2; 9 bases are shared with TRBD1. The length of the CDR3 is 15 residues. CDR1 and CDR2 (germline): SGHNT, YYREEE (reference sequence). V dropped 4 bases and J dropped 6; count of bases not matched to a gene: 7. The CDR3 here is CASSTHRGRAGELFF. Written as DNA, the CDR3 is TGTGCCAGCAGCACACACAGGGGGCGCGCCGGGGAGCTGTTTTTT.

The chain carries TRBV7-2 and TRBJ1-4; TRBD1 is a possible D gene (6 bases). This CDR3 contains 15 residues. V lost 5 bases, J lost 8 bases, and 18 bases lay in between. Germline values: CDR1 SGHTA, CDR2 FQGNSA. CDR3 coding DNA: TGTGCCAGCAGCGCCGAAACGGGGGGCAGCGAAAAACTGTTTTTT. This codes for CASSAETGGSEKLFF.

The V gene is TRBV10-3, the J gene TRBJ2-3; no definite D call. The CDR3 consists of 11 residues. Germline values: CDR1 ENHRY, CDR2 SYGVKD. V lost 3 bases to trimming and J lost 6 bases, with 4 bases between them. Here the CDR3 reads CAISEKDTQYF. CDR3 in DNA: TGTGCCATCAGTGAAAAGGATACGCAGTATTTT.

The sample holds one count of this clone. CDR3 region: CASSYSLGEQYF. CDR3 nucleotide sequence: TGTGCCAGCAGTTACTCTCTGGGCGAGCAGTACTTC. The rearrangement links TRBV6-6 to TRBJ2-7; no firm D call. CDR1 and CDR2 (germline): MNHNY, SVGAGI (reference sequence). This CDR3 has 12 residues. V was pared by 0 bases and J by 6 bases, with 6 bases between.

The chain recombines TRBV10-2 with TRBJ2-3; D gene ambiguous. The length of the CDR3 is 13 residues. V was pared by 4 bases and J by 3 bases, with 8 bases between. The germline gives CDR1 WSHSY, CDR2 SAAADI. CDR3 in amino acids: CASSVGPTDTQYF. In DNA form, the CDR3 reads TGCGCCAGCAGTGTCGGACCAACAGATACGCAGTATTTT.

CDR3 bases: TGTGCCACCAGCAGCAACATCGGGGACTCACCCCTCCACTTT. Translated: CATSSNIGDSPLHF. V and J are TRBV15 and TRBJ1-6, with D perhaps TRBD1 (5 bases). The CDR3 totals 14 residues. Trimming cost V 3 bases and J 10 bases, with 13 bases left between them. Germline V lookup: CDR1 LNHNV, CDR2 YYDKDF (reference sequence).

The gene calls are TRBV7-2 and TRBJ1-5, with D possibly being TRBD1 (6 bases). The CDR3 consists of 14 residues. Germline V CDR1 and CDR2: SGHTA, FQGNSA. V lost 5 bases to trimming and J lost 3 bases, with 11 bases between them. CDR3 protein: CASSRRTDNQPQHF. Written as DNA, the CDR3 is TGTGCCAGCAGCCGCAGGACAGACAATCAGCCCCAGCATTTT.

The CDR3 DNA reads as TGTGCCAGTACCGTCTCGGGGGCCAACGTCCTGACTTTC. It translates to CASTVSGANVLTF. The V gene is TRBV19, the J gene TRBJ2-6; D is ambiguous. V was trimmed by 7 bases and J by 4 bases, leaving 8 bases between them. Per germline, CDR1 LNHDA and CDR2 SQIVND (reference sequence). This CDR3 contains 13 residues.

This rearrangement joins TRBV4-1 to TRBJ1-5; D is undetermined. Trimming shortened V by 4 bases and J by 0 bases, and 13 bases separated the two germline ends. In germline, CDR1 is MGHRA, CDR2 YSYEKL. The CDR3 has 16 residues. The CDR3 here is CASSPQRLLSNQPQHF. As DNA, the CDR3 is TGCGCCAGCAGCCCCCAGAGGCTGCTTAGCAATCAGCCCCAGCATTTT.

This clone came up a few times. This rearrangement joins TRBV2 to TRBJ1-2, with D possibly being TRBD1 (5 bases). Trimming pared 3 bases from V and 4 bases from J, leaving 15 bases between. The CDR3 spans 15 residues. The germline V gene encodes CDR1 SNHLY and CDR2 FYNNEI. The CDR3 reads CASSEGGSGTYGYTF. CDR3 DNA sequence: TGTGCCAGCAGTGAGGGTGGGTCAGGGACCTATGGCTACACCTTC.

The J gene is TRBJ2-7, the V gene TRBV4-3; D tentatively fits TRBD1 or TRBD2 (5 bases each). V was clipped by 4 bases and J by 2 bases, with 15 bases between them. The CDR3 runs to 15 residues. Per the germline V gene, CDR1 is LGHNA and CDR2 is YSLEER. The DNA of the CDR3 is TGCGCCAGCAGCCCTGCTTGGGACCCTACCTACGAGCAGTACTTC. The encoded protein is CASSPAWDPTYEQYF.

The CDR3 sequence is CASSQETDYVGGPLHF. CDR3 coding DNA: TGCGCCAGCAGCCAAGAAACGGACTATGTCGGGGGACCCCTCCACTTT. The rearrangement joins TRBV4-3 to TRBJ1-6, with a tentative D call TRBD1 (5 bases). The CDR3 has 16 residues. V dropped 0 bases and J dropped 12 bases, with 18 bases sitting between them. CDR1 is LGHNA and CDR2 is YSLEER in the germline V gene.

The gene calls are TRBV7-2 and TRBJ2-4; TRBD2 might be the D (6 bases). The CDR3 spans 18 residues. In germline, CDR1 is SGHTA, CDR2 FQGNSA. The V end was cut by 2 bases, the J end by 0 bases, with 17 bases between. The CDR3 is CASSLNGGLTLAKNIQYF. The CDR3 nucleotides are TGTGCCAGCAGCTTAAATGGGGGACTGACTCTAGCCAAAAACATTCAGTACTTC.

This chain connects TRBV19 to TRBJ2-1; D might be TRBD2 (5 bases). The V end lost 3 bases, the J end lost 10 bases, and 13 bases lay between the germline ends. The CDR3 totals 13 residues. Germline CDR1 is LNHDA and CDR2 is SQIVND (reference sequence). CDR3 protein: CASSINWGEEQFF. The CDR3 DNA sequence: TGTGCCAGTAGTATTAACTGGGGAGAAGAGCAGTTCTTC.

The chain has TRBV20-1 and TRBJ2-7, with D unresolved. The CDR3 is 11 amino acids. The germline V gene has CDR1 DFQATT and CDR2 SNEGSKA (reference sequence). The V and J ends lost 3 bases and 9 bases respectively, with 12 bases between them. The CDR3 loop is CSASPSQTQYF. In DNA form, the CDR3 reads TGCAGTGCTAGCCCCAGCCAAACGCAGTACTTC.

This clone was observed once. This chain connects TRBV25-1 to TRBJ2-5; 13 bases fit TRBD2. TRBJ2-7 matches the DNA end more closely, so the J call is doubtful. The CDR3 is 13 amino acids. CDR1 is MGHDK, CDR2 SYGVNS, per germline. The CDR3 spells CASGTSGIGEQYF. The DNA for the CDR3 is TGTGCCAGCGGGACTAGCGGGATCGGCGAGCAGTACTTC.

The rearrangement links TRBV28 to TRBJ1-2; tentative D call: TRBD1 (5 bases). The germline CDR1 and CDR2 sequences are MDHEN and SYDVKM. The CDR3 covers 14 residues. Trimming pared 5 bases from V and 3 bases from J, leaving 13 bases between. The CDR3 protein is CASSPHGGDYGYTF. The CDR3 nucleotides are TGTGCCAGCAGTCCCCATGGGGGGGACTATGGCTACACCTTC.

V usage is TRBV27 and J usage is TRBJ1-1; no clear D. This CDR3 region has 14 residues. The V end lost 4 bases, the J end lost 1 base, and 10 bases lay between the germline ends. Germline V gene lookup returns CDR1 MNHEY and CDR2 SMNVEV (reference sequence). CDR3 nucleotides: TGTGCCAGCAGTTCCCCCAGGAGGAACACTGAAGCTTTCTTT. Translated: CASSSPRRNTEAFF.

This sequence joins TRBV29-1 and TRBJ2-3; no firm D call. Per germline, CDR1 SQVTM and CDR2 ANQGSEA. Trimming shortened V by 1 base and J by 4 bases, and 6 bases separated the two germline ends. This CDR3 comprises 12 residues. The CDR3 loop is CSVEVSSDTQYF. For the CDR3, the DNA is TGCAGCGTTGAAGTATCCTCAGATACGCAGTATTTT.

This sequence joins TRBV7-3 and TRBJ1-1; D ambiguous. The length of the CDR3 is 14 residues. Germline CDR1 SGHTA, CDR2 FQGTGA. V lost 6 bases, J lost 3 bases, and 14 bases lay in between. In DNA form, the CDR3 reads TGTGCCAGCAGGCCAAGGGTGGGAGACACTGAAGCTTTCTTT. This codes for CASRPRVGDTEAFF.

The chain has TRBV6-6 and TRBJ1-3; 8 positions agree with TRBD1. With V trimmed by 7 bases and J by 3 bases, 5 bases remained unmatched. Looked up from germline, CDR1 is MNHNY and CDR2 is SVGAGI (reference sequence). The CDR3 is 14 amino acids. CDR3 region: CASTTGGSGNTIYF. In nucleotides, the CDR3 is TGTGCCAGCACTACAGGGGGAAGTGGAAACACCATATATTTT.

V is TRBV2 and J is TRBJ1-3, with a tentative D call TRBD1 (5 bases). V dropped 4 bases and J dropped 4 bases, with 14 bases sitting between them. From germline, CDR1 is SNHLY and CDR2 FYNNEI. The CDR3 runs to 15 residues. The CDR3 loop is CASSVFQGTGNTIYF. In DNA form, the CDR3 reads TGTGCCAGCAGTGTGTTTCAGGGTACAGGAAACACCATATATTTT. Drawing the rest from reference TRBV2 and TRBJ1-3, the complete variable domain is EPEVTQTPSHQVTQMGQEVILRCVPISNHLYFYWYRQILGQKVEFLVSFYNNEISEKSEIFDDQFSVERPDGSNFTLKIRSTKLEDSAMYFCASSVFQGTGNTIYFGEGSWLTVV.

The chain is built from TRBV6-5 and TRBJ1-2, with 8 positions matching TRBD1. V was pared by 4 bases and J by 8 bases, with 12 bases of the junction left unmatched. The germline V gene encodes CDR1 MNHEY and CDR2 SVGAGI. CDR3 length equals 15 residues. In DNA form, the CDR3 reads TGTGCCAGCAGTTTTAAAGCGACAGGGGTTGGGGGCTACACCTTC. Translated, it gives CASSFKATGVGGYTF.

V is TRBV5-1 and J is TRBJ2-7, with 9 bases that match TRBD1. This CDR3 is 17 amino acids long. CDR1 is SGHRS, CDR2 YFSETQ, per germline. The trim removed 0 bases at V and 5 bases at J, leaving 12 bases unmatched. In DNA, the CDR3 is TGCGCCAGCAGCTTGGAGTGGGGACAGGGCCTTTCTCACGAGCAGTACTTC. It translates to CASSLEWGQGLSHEQYF. Complete variable domain (other parts from reference TRBV5-1 and TRBJ2-7): KAGVTQTPRYLIKTRGQQVTLSCSPISGHRSVSWYQQTPGQGLQFLFEYFSETQRNKGNFPGRFSGRQFSNSRSEMNVSTLELGDSALYLCASSLEWGQGLSHEQYFGPGTRLTVT.

This chain joins TRBV7-9 and TRBJ2-7; the D gene is possibly TRBD1 (6 bases). Germline V lookup: CDR1 SEHNR, CDR2 FQNEAQ (reference sequence). The CDR3 loop spans 13 amino acids. Trimming removed 4 bases at V and 1 base at J, with 8 bases between. As DNA, the CDR3 is TGTGCCAGCAGCTCAACAGGGTCCTACGAGCAGTACTTC. This gives the protein CASSSTGSYEQYF. Complete variable domain (other parts from reference TRBV7-9 and TRBJ2-7): DTGVSQNPRHKITKRGQNVTFRCDPISEHNRLYWYRQTLGQGPEFLTYFQNEAQLEKSRLLSDRFSAERPKGSFSTLEIQRTEQGDSAMYLCASSSTGSYEQYFGPGTRLTVT.

In the case of this clone: Additional DNA sequences in this sample encode the identical CDR3. This sequence joins TRBV28 and TRBJ1-5, with 10 bases fitting TRBD1. The CDR3 is made up of 14 amino acids. Germline V CDR1 and CDR2: MDHEN, SYDVKM. V shed 5 bases, J shed 7 bases, and the junction held 5 bases outside the gene matches. CDR3 bases: TGTGCCAGCAGTCTGACAGGGGGCGGGCAGCCCCAGCATTTT. Its translation: CASSLTGGGQPQHF.